The 3 T cell receptor beta chains in this list originate from one sample, sequenced in a study of blood T cell repertoires in COVID-19. Clones were read by immunoSEQ multiplex PCR, and TCRdb kept only the in-frame ones, dropping some. The repertoire holds a few hundred thousand clones, 89% seen once, with approximately 0.85% in the top ten. The sequenced sample consisted of peripheral blood. The receptors shown here come from a woman in her thirties or forties who had recovered from COVID-19.

V and J are TRBV7-8 and TRBJ2-7; TRBD2 is a possible D gene (6 bases). V lost 6 bases and J 7 bases, leaving 19 bases between the germline ends. The CDR3 has 14 residues. Germline values: CDR1 SGHVS, CDR2 FQNEAQ. In DNA form, the CDR3 reads TGTGCCAGCAGGGGCGGCGGGGCGTCGGGGGAGCAGTACTTC. Its protein product is CASRGGGASGEQYF.

The chain joins TRBV24-1 to TRBJ2-1, with D maybe TRBD2 (6 bases). CDR1 is KGHDR, CDR2 SFDVKD, per germline. The V end lost 4 bases, the J end lost 7 bases, and 13 bases lay between the germline ends. The length of the CDR3 is 14 residues. CDR3 sequence reads: CATSEGGVLNEQFF. CDR3 DNA: TGTGCCACCAGTGAGGGCGGGGTCTTGAATGAGCAGTTCTTC.

This clone was seen only once. This chain links TRBV27 with TRBJ2-3, with unresolved D. The CDR3 is 14 amino acids. The germline V gene has CDR1 MNHEY and CDR2 SMNVEV (reference sequence). V lost 4 bases and J lost 4, with 12 bases in between. The DNA of the CDR3 is TGTGCCAGCAGTTCCTTATACTTACCAGATACGCAGTATTTT. It translates to CASSSLYLPDTQYF.